The next 32 T cell receptor beta chains were all read from a single sample in a study of cytomegalovirus exposure and HLA in healthy donors. Vbeta (60) and Jbeta (13) primers were used in the PCR. Assay used: immunoSEQ multiplex PCR; TCRdb lists only in-frame clones, some missing. The table for this sample gives 180,000 or so clones. Sequenced input: PBMCs. The receptors shown here come from a woman in her late teens or twenties in good health and CMV-seropositive.

This chain uses TRBV7-9 with TRBJ1-3, with TRBD1 matching over 7 bases. The CDR3 runs 16 residues. Germline CDR1 and CDR2: SEHNR and FQNEAQ (reference sequence). V lost 3 bases to trimming and J lost 2 bases; unmatched junction nucleotides: 7. CDR3 region: CASSFSRGLTGNTIYF. The CDR3 DNA reads as TGTGCCAGCAGCTTCTCTAGGGGGCTCACTGGAAACACCATATATTTT.

A note on this clone: At one end, the junction sequence differs from germline, possibly due to a read error. This chain joins TRBV19 and TRBJ2-3; D not resolved. Germline CDR1 reads LNHDA; CDR2 reads SQIVND (reference sequence). The CDR3 runs to 8 residues. The CDR3 is CASSMGLF. CDR3 in DNA: TGTGCCAGTAGTATGGGCCTCTTT.

J is TRBJ2-6 and V is TRBV10-3, with D perhaps TRBD1 (6 bases). The V end was cut by 7 bases, the J end by 0 bases, with 13 bases between. Germline CDR1 and CDR2: ENHRY and SYGVKD. The CDR3 length is 16 residues. CDR3 sequence reads: CAITRGQVSGANVLTF. CDR3 in DNA: TGTGCCATCACGAGGGGACAAGTCTCTGGGGCCAACGTCCTGACTTTC.

The chain has TRBV4-1 and TRBJ1-2; D is undetermined. Trimming pared 0 bases from V and 8 bases from J, leaving 22 bases between. The CDR3 spans 17 residues. The germline V gene encodes CDR1 MGHRA and CDR2 YSYEKL. This CDR3 is CASSQDPGSKGMRGYTF. The CDR3 coding sequence is TGCGCCAGCAGCCAAGATCCGGGGTCAAAGGGAATGCGAGGCTACACCTTC.

The CDR3 loop reads CASSVGQTHGNTIYF. CDR3 coding DNA: TGTGCCAGCAGCGTAGGACAGACCCACGGAAACACCATATATTTT. The chain couples TRBV9 to TRBJ1-3, with D maybe TRBD1 (5 bases). This CDR3 region has 15 residues. Germline assignment: CDR1 SGDLS and CDR2 YYNGEE. V lost 0 bases and J lost 4, with 11 bases in between.

Notes on this clone: One end of the junction is discordant with germline, which a read error may explain. This rearrangement joins TRBV11-2 to TRBJ1-1; D might be TRBD1 (5 bases). CDR3 length: 15 amino acids. Germline CDR1 and CDR2: SGHAT and FQNNGV. This CDR3 reads CASSLEWGRGTEAFF. CDR3 nucleotide sequence: TGTGCCAGCAGCCTAGAATGGGGGAGGGGCACTGAAGCTTTCTTT.

The DNA of the CDR3 is TGCGCCAGCAGCTTGGATGCAGGGTATAGCGAAGCTTTCTTT. This gives the protein CASSLDAGYSEAFF. This chain links TRBV5-1 with TRBJ1-1; a weak D match, TRBD1 (5 bases). Trimming took off 0 bases at V and 8 bases at J, with 14 bases between the two ends. Germline values: CDR1 SGHRS, CDR2 YFSETQ. The CDR3 length is 14 residues.

The V call is TRBV5-1, the J call TRBJ2-1; 7 nucleotides agree with TRBD2. The CDR3 covers 15 residues. Unmatched junction bases numbered 9, after V lost 6 bases and J lost 3 bases. Germline V gene sequence: CDR1 SGHRS, CDR2 YFSETQ. The DNA for the CDR3 is TGCGCCAGCACCCTAGCGGAGGGCGTCTACAATGAGCAGTTCTTC. It is translated as CASTLAEGVYNEQFF.

The chain uses TRBV5-5 and TRBJ2-2; 8 nucleotides agree with TRBD2. The CDR3 runs to 16 residues. The V gene end was trimmed by 0 bases and the J gene end by 1 base; junction bases not matched to a gene: 2. Per germline, CDR1 SGHKS and CDR2 YYEKEE (reference sequence). The CDR3 here is CASSLGLAGNTGELFF. The CDR3 DNA reads TGTGCCAGCAGCTTGGGCCTAGCGGGGAACACCGGGGAGCTGTTTTTT.

CDR3 DNA: TGCGCCAGCAGCTTGCAGGGGGACAGGGTCGAGACGCAGTATTTT. This translates into CASSLQGDRVETQYF. V gene TRBV5-1 combines with J gene TRBJ2-3; 9 bases align to TRBD1. The CDR3 extends over 15 amino acids. V shed 1 base, J shed 9 bases, and the junction held 9 bases outside the gene matches. The germline gives CDR1 SGHRS, CDR2 YFSETQ.

The chain combines TRBV30 with TRBJ2-6; D is possibly TRBD1 (5 bases). CDR3 length: 17 residues. Germline assignment: CDR1 GTSNPN and CDR2 SVGIG (reference sequence). Deletions cut 5 bases from V and 0 bases from J, with 17 bases between. The CDR3 loop is CAWGVGAPISGANVLTF. The CDR3 region has the DNA TGTGCCTGGGGAGTAGGGGCCCCGATCTCTGGGGCCAACGTCCTGACTTTC.

The rearrangement joins TRBV5-6 to TRBJ2-7; 8 bases agree with TRBD1. There are 14 residues in the CDR3. With V trimmed by 1 base and J by 6 bases, 6 bases remained unmatched. CDR1 is SGHDT and CDR2 is YYEEEE in the germline V gene. The CDR3 region is CASSLPTGGGEQYF. CDR3 in DNA: TGTGCCAGCAGCTTGCCTACAGGGGGAGGCGAGCAGTACTTC.

The V and J genes are TRBV30 and TRBJ1-6; TRBD1 might be the D (6 bases). Germline V gives CDR1 GTSNPN, CDR2 SVGIG (reference sequence). The CDR3 totals 12 residues. Deletions cut 0 bases from V and 10 bases from J, with 7 bases between. The chain's CDR3 is CAWSVGGSPLHF. In DNA form, the CDR3 reads TGTGCCTGGAGTGTAGGGGGATCACCCCTCCACTTT.

The chain is built from TRBV7-8 and TRBJ2-1; D uncertain. This CDR3 comprises 13 residues. Germline CDR1 and CDR2: SGHVS and FQNEAQ. Trimming cost V 4 bases and J 8 bases, with 12 bases left between them. The CDR3, as DNA: TGTGCCAGCAGCTCCTACTTAGCCCATGAGCAGTTCTTC. As protein: CASSSYLAHEQFF.

The gene calls are TRBV29-1 and TRBJ1-1; 11 bases are a match to TRBD1. The CDR3 sequence is 15 residues long. Looked up from germline, CDR1 is SQVTM and CDR2 is ANQGSEA. The J segment lost 1 base and the V segment lost 6 bases, leaving 7 bases of the junction unmatched. The chain's CDR3 is CSVDRGLGGNTEAFF. The CDR3 DNA reads as TGCAGCGTGGACAGGGGGCTGGGTGGGAACACTGAAGCTTTCTTT.

The rearrangement uses TRBV20-1 and TRBJ2-5, with D perhaps TRBD1 (6 bases). Germline assignment: CDR1 DFQATT and CDR2 SNEGSKA (reference sequence). V shed 6 bases and J shed 5 bases, with 10 bases lying between them. The CDR3 loop spans 11 amino acids. The CDR3 bases are TGCAGTGCCCGAAGGGGGGAGACCCAGTACTTC. It yields the protein CSARRGETQYF.

This chain links TRBV5-1 with TRBJ2-3; D is possibly TRBD1 (6 bases). The length of the CDR3 is 14 residues. V lost 2 bases and J lost 9, with 16 bases in between. Germline lookup yields CDR1 SGHRS and CDR2 YFSETQ. The CDR3 region is CASSLSGGYGTQYF. CDR3 sequence (DNA): TGCGCCAGCAGCTTAAGTGGGGGCTACGGGACGCAGTATTTT.

The V gene is TRBV5-1, the J gene TRBJ2-2; 7 nucleotides agree with TRBD2. Germline values: CDR1 SGHRS, CDR2 YFSETQ. This CDR3 contains 16 residues. Losses at the gene ends were 6 bases for V and 3 bases for J; bases not matched to a gene: 11. DNA of the CDR3: TGCGCCAGCACCCCCCCGGGGAGGGAAGACACCGGGGAGCTGTTTTTT. This translates into CASTPPGREDTGELFF.

The genes are TRBV7-8 and TRBJ2-7; no clear D. Trimming cost V 1 base and J 0 bases, with 4 bases left between them. Germline V gives CDR1 SGHVS, CDR2 FQNEAQ. There are 13 residues in the CDR3. Here the CDR3 DNA reads TGTGCCAGCAGCTTAGGAGACTCCTACGAGCAGTACTTC. It codes for CASSLGDSYEQYF. The full variable domain, with the rest looked up from reference TRBV7-8 and TRBJ2-7, is GAGVSQSPRYKVAKRGQDVALRCDPISGHVSLFWYQQALGQGPEFLTYFQNEAQLDKSGLPSDRFFAERPEGSVSTLKIQRTQQEDSAVYLCASSLGDSYEQYFGPGTRLTVT.

V and J are TRBV18 and TRBJ1-1, with 10 positions matching TRBD1. Per the germline V gene, CDR1 is KGHSH and CDR2 is LQKENI. This CDR3 has 13 amino acids. After removal of 3 bases from V and 10 bases from J, the junction contained 5 bases not matched to a gene. The CDR3 DNA reads as TGTGCCAGCTCACCGGGACAGGGGAGAGGAGCTTTCTTT. Translating gives CASSPGQGRGAFF.

Notes on this clone: This sample also contains other DNA sequences that code for the same CDR3. The chain links TRBV2 to TRBJ1-2; 9 bases align to TRBD1. V lost 5 bases, J lost 2 bases, and 3 bases stayed unmatched. This CDR3 spans 14 amino acids. Germline-derived CDR1 and CDR2 are SNHLY and FYNNEI. The CDR3 DNA reads as TGTGCCAGCAGTCTACAGGGGGCGAACTATGGCTACACCTTC. Protein: CASSLQGANYGYTF.

The rearrangement joins TRBV19 to TRBJ2-7; D is perhaps TRBD1 (6 bases). There are 14 residues in the CDR3. Trimming pared 3 bases from V and 0 bases from J, leaving 9 bases between. Germline V CDR1 and CDR2: LNHDA, SQIVND (reference sequence). The CDR3 DNA is TGTGCCAGTAGTATCACAGGGAGCTCCTACGAGCAGTACTTC. It encodes CASSITGSSYEQYF.

This rearrangement joins TRBV27 to TRBJ1-5; 7 bases match TRBD1. Germline CDR1 MNHEY, CDR2 SMNVEV (reference sequence). V dropped 5 bases and J dropped 2; count of bases not matched to a gene: 0. This CDR3 is 13 amino acids long. The CDR3 sequence is CASSDRGNQPQHF. The CDR3 DNA follows: TGTGCCAGCAGTGACAGGGGCAATCAGCCCCAGCATTTT.

The J gene is TRBJ2-7, the V gene TRBV27; TRBD2 matches 7 bases. Germline lookup yields CDR1 MNHEY and CDR2 SMNVEV (reference sequence). The CDR3 sequence is 13 residues long. V lost 4 bases to trimming and J lost 2 bases; unmatched junction nucleotides: 2. CDR3 sequence reads: CASSYAGAYEQYF. The CDR3 DNA reads TGTGCCAGCAGTTATGCGGGAGCCTACGAGCAGTACTTC.

The chain carries TRBV5-1 and TRBJ2-5, with unresolved D. V lost 8 bases to trimming and J lost 5 bases, with 19 bases between them. Germline CDR1 reads SGHRS; CDR2 reads YFSETQ. The CDR3 covers 14 residues. CDR3 residues: CASKQSQTAETQYF. The CDR3 nucleotides are TGCGCCAGTAAACAGAGCCAAACGGCGGAGACCCAGTACTTC. The full variable domain, in which reference TRBV5-1 and TRBJ2-5 provide the parts outside the CDR3, is KAGVTQTPRYLIKTRGQQVTLSCSPISGHRSVSWYQQTPGQGLQFLFEYFSETQRNKGNFPGRFSGRQFSNSRSEMNVSTLELGDSALYLCASKQSQTAETQYFGPGTRLLVL.

The CDR3 sequence: CATSRAGWETQYF. CDR3 in DNA: TGTGCCACCAGCAGGGCCGGGTGGGAGACCCAGTACTTC. J is TRBJ2-5 and V is TRBV15; unclear D gene. The ends were cut back, 3 bases at V and 5 bases at J, with 10 bases in the middle. The CDR3 totals 13 residues. The germline V gene has CDR1 LNHNV and CDR2 YYDKDF (reference sequence).

The V call is TRBV7-9, the J call TRBJ1-2, with D maybe TRBD1 (6 bases). The CDR3 contains 15 residues. The germline CDR1 and CDR2 sequences are SEHNR and FQNEAQ (reference sequence). The V and J ends lost 5 bases and 7 bases respectively, with 20 bases between them. The CDR3 sequence is CASSAPAGGPGGYTF. The CDR3, as DNA: TGTGCCAGCAGCGCTCCAGCGGGGGGGCCGGGTGGCTACACCTTC.

The genes are TRBV2 and TRBJ2-5; possibly TRBD2 for D (5 bases). This CDR3 is 13 amino acids long. The V gene lost 1 base and the J gene lost 5 bases, with 8 bases spanning the gap. The germline V gene encodes CDR1 SNHLY and CDR2 FYNNEI. For the CDR3, the DNA is TGTGCCAGCAGTGAAGGTAGCGTTGAGACCCAGTACTTC. Amino acids: CASSEGSVETQYF. Supplemented by reference TRBV2 and TRBJ2-5, the full variable domain reads EPEVTQTPSHQVTQMGQEVILRCVPISNHLYFYWYRQILGQKVEFLVSFYNNEISEKSEIFDDQFSVERPDGSNFTLKIRSTKLEDSAMYFCASSEGSVETQYFGPGTRLLVL.

The rearrangement uses TRBV7-2 and TRBJ2-3, with 7 bases lining up with TRBD2. Germline V gene data show CDR1 as SGHTA and CDR2 as FQGNSA. J gave up 1 base and V 4 bases, and 8 bases lay outside the gene matches. This CDR3 has 16 residues. The CDR3 DNA reads as TGTGCCAGCAGCTCCGGGGGGTCCCTCGGCACAGATACGCAGTATTTT. It encodes CASSSGGSLGTDTQYF.

This chain links TRBV18 with TRBJ2-5, with D uncertain. V lost 5 bases to trimming and J lost 8 bases, with 9 bases between them. This CDR3 comprises 11 residues. The germline V gene has CDR1 KGHSH and CDR2 LQKENI. The CDR3 DNA sequence: TGTGCCAGCTCAACCCGAGAAACCCAGTACTTC. It encodes CASSTRETQYF.

The genes are TRBV7-8 and TRBJ2-5; no clear D. The CDR3 covers 15 residues. CDR1 is SGHVS, CDR2 FQNEAQ, per germline. V lost 6 bases to trimming and J lost 3 bases, with 17 bases between them. CDR3 DNA sequence: TGTGCCAGCAGACGTAACCCGGGTGCCGAAGAGACCCAGTACTTC. It encodes CASRRNPGAEETQYF.

The genes are TRBV27 and TRBJ2-7; D might be TRBD1 (6 bases). The CDR3 runs 13 residues. The V and J ends lost 6 bases and 4 bases respectively, with 13 bases between them. Germline CDR1 MNHEY, CDR2 SMNVEV (reference sequence). The CDR3 region is CASRPATGYEQYF. CDR3 bases: TGTGCCAGCAGGCCTGCCACAGGGTACGAGCAGTACTTC.